These 22 T cell receptor beta chains were sequenced from one sample in a study of blood T cell repertoires in COVID-19. The assay was immunoSEQ multiplex PCR, and TCRdb's table has in-frame clones only and misses some. This sample has around 190,000 clones, with about 85% found just once. Sequencing was carried out using peripheral blood. These receptors were collected from a woman in her thirties or forties with COVID-19, enrolled during active disease.

As regards this clone: This same CDR3 is encoded by further DNA sequences in the sample. The chain links TRBV6-5 to TRBJ2-5; weak D call: TRBD2 (5 bases). V was trimmed by 2 bases and J by 2 bases, leaving 9 bases between them. CDR1 MNHEY and CDR2 SVGAGI come from the germline V gene. The CDR3 spans 14 residues. The CDR3 sequence: CASSYRGSQETQYF. In DNA, the CDR3 is TGTGCCAGCAGTTACCGCGGGTCACAAGAGACCCAGTACTTC.

This chain uses TRBV7-9 with TRBJ1-1; the D gene is possibly TRBD1 (6 bases). This CDR3 comprises 15 residues. The germline V gene encodes CDR1 SEHNR and CDR2 FQNEAQ (reference sequence). V was pared by 1 base and J by 3 bases, with 12 bases between. CDR3 in amino acids: CASSLVAGADTEAFF. The CDR3 region has the DNA TGTGCCAGCAGCTTAGTAGCGGGGGCGGACACTGAAGCTTTCTTT.

The gene calls are TRBV19 and TRBJ1-1; maybe TRBD1 (6 bases). CDR3 length: 15 residues. Trimming shortened V by 2 bases and J by 1 base, and 11 bases separated the two germline ends. Per the germline V gene, CDR1 is LNHDA and CDR2 is SQIVND (reference sequence). CDR3 bases: TGTGCCAGTAGTATACGTGGGACAAGGAACACTGAAGCTTTCTTT. It codes for CASSIRGTRNTEAFF.

The chain employs TRBV19 and TRBJ2-3; D is ambiguous. Germline values: CDR1 LNHDA, CDR2 SQIVND (reference sequence). The CDR3 contains 15 residues. Trimming stripped 6 bases from V and 3 bases from J, with 16 bases between. In DNA form, the CDR3 reads TGTGCCAGTAGACCTACGTCCATGTGGACAGATACGCAGTATTTT. It specifies CASRPTSMWTDTQYF.

The chain recombines TRBV9 with TRBJ1-5; the match to TRBD1 covers 9 bases. V lost 3 bases and J lost 3; bases outside the gene matches: 4. The CDR3 runs 15 residues. Germline V gene lookup returns CDR1 SGDLS and CDR2 YYNGEE. The CDR3: CASSARDRANQPQHF. CDR3 nucleotide sequence: TGTGCCAGCAGCGCCCGGGACAGGGCCAATCAGCCCCAGCATTTT.

This chain uses TRBV4-2 with TRBJ2-1; 8 bases map to TRBD2. The CDR3 length is 16 residues. Germline values: CDR1 LGHNA, CDR2 YNFKEQ. V shed 4 bases and J 7 bases; nucleotides not matched to a gene: 12. The CDR3 loop is CASSPREREWENEQFF. The CDR3 region has the DNA TGTGCCAGCAGCCCACGAGAGCGGGAGTGGGAAAATGAGCAGTTCTTC.

The chain combines TRBV29-1 with TRBJ1-1; 8 bases align to TRBD1. CDR3 length: 13 amino acids. Germline CDR1 and CDR2: SQVTM and ANQGSEA. The trim removed 4 bases at V and 6 bases at J, leaving 7 bases unmatched. This CDR3 is CSVVGQVEAEAFF. In nucleotides, the CDR3 is TGCAGCGTTGTGGGACAGGTCGAAGCTGAAGCTTTCTTT.

This clone was recorded a few times. The genes are TRBV7-6 and TRBJ2-2, with TRBD2 matching over 10 bases. Per germline, CDR1 SGHVS and CDR2 FNYEAQ. Unmatched junction bases numbered 10, after V lost 10 bases and J lost 5 bases. The CDR3 is 15 residues long. The CDR3 region is CATSGTSVRTGELFF. Here the CDR3 DNA reads TGTGCCACCTCCGGGACTAGCGTAAGAACCGGGGAGCTGTTTTTT.

This clone was detected only a few times. The chain carries TRBV4-1 and TRBJ2-1, with a weak D call TRBD2 (5 bases). Germline V lookup: CDR1 MGHRA, CDR2 YSYEKL. The CDR3 spans 16 residues. Trimming took off 0 bases at V and 6 bases at J, with 15 bases between the two ends. The CDR3 nucleotides read TGCGCCAGCAGCCAAGATCTCAGTTGGAGGAGCAATGAGCAGTTCTTC. Its protein is CASSQDLSWRSNEQFF.

This chain joins TRBV6-5 and TRBJ2-3; tentative D call: TRBD2 (5 bases). V was clipped by 6 bases and J by 7 bases, with 8 bases between them. The CDR3 length is 11 residues. Per germline, CDR1 MNHEY and CDR2 SVGAGI. The CDR3 loop is CASSEGYTQYF. The CDR3 DNA reads as TGTGCCAGCAGCGAGGGCTATACGCAGTATTTT.

The genes are TRBV2 and TRBJ1-2; 10 positions agree with TRBD1. The CDR3 spans 15 residues. The V segment lost 6 bases and the J segment 2 bases; nucleotides outside the gene matches: 6. CDR1 is SNHLY, CDR2 FYNNEI, per germline. In nucleotides, the CDR3 is TGTGCCAGCAGCGCGACAGGGGGCAGGAACTATGGCTACACCTTC. Amino acid sequence: CASSATGGRNYGYTF.

The V and J genes are TRBV5-1 and TRBJ2-1, with D unresolved. The V end was cut by 4 bases, the J end by 9 bases, with 11 bases between. The CDR3 covers 12 residues. The germline V gene encodes CDR1 SGHRS and CDR2 YFSETQ. The DNA for the CDR3 is TGCGCCAGCAGCCTCCACTCTGGTGAGCAGTTCTTC. Translation gives CASSLHSGEQFF.

The chain combines TRBV19 with TRBJ1-1, with D possibly matching TRBD1 (5 bases). CDR1 is LNHDA and CDR2 is SQIVND in the germline V gene (reference sequence). V shed 7 bases and J shed 8 bases, with 14 bases lying between them. This CDR3 has 12 amino acids. The CDR3 here is CASTPLGGEAFF. The CDR3 DNA is TGTGCCAGTACCCCTCTCGGGGGGGAAGCTTTCTTT.

This clone showed up just once. The chain combines TRBV30 with TRBJ1-5; D not certain. The V end lost 0 bases, the J end lost 3 bases, and 12 bases lay between the germline ends. Germline V gene lookup returns CDR1 GTSNPN and CDR2 SVGIG (reference sequence). The CDR3 spans 15 residues. The chain's CDR3 is CAWSVREQSNQPQHF. DNA of the CDR3: TGTGCCTGGAGTGTACGAGAACAGTCCAATCAGCCCCAGCATTTT.

This clone has a single count. The chain joins TRBV10-1 to TRBJ2-1; possible D gene TRBD2, 6 bases. CDR1 and CDR2 from the germline V gene are WNHNN and SYGVQD (reference sequence). This CDR3 is 13 amino acids long. V lost 8 bases and J 8 bases, leaving 16 bases between the germline ends. The CDR3 nucleotides are TGCGCCAGCCGGTCCCGGGGAGGCCATGAGCAGTTCTTC. Its translation is CASRSRGGHEQFF.

The rearrangement joins TRBV5-5 to TRBJ1-1; D is unresolved. The CDR3 is 15 amino acids. Germline V gene lookup returns CDR1 SGHKS and CDR2 YYEKEE (reference sequence). Trimming pared 2 bases from V and 4 bases from J, leaving 15 bases between. The DNA of the CDR3 is TGTGCCAGCAGCTTAGTCGGGCAGGCGGGCACTGAAGCTTTCTTT. This codes for CASSLVGQAGTEAFF.

The rearrangement uses TRBV6-2 or TRBV6-3 and TRBJ2-1; TRBD2 agrees at 14 bases. This CDR3 comprises 19 residues. Losses at the gene ends were 4 bases for V and 0 bases for J; bases not matched to a gene: 8. Germline lookup yields CDR1 MNHEY and CDR2 SVGEGT. The CDR3 region is CASSFRLAGGKSSYNEQFF. The CDR3 region has the DNA TGTGCCAGCAGTTTCCGACTAGCGGGGGGGAAAAGCTCCTACAATGAGCAGTTCTTC.

The chain couples TRBV28 to TRBJ1-5; 7 bases fit TRBD1. J lost 1 base, V lost 3 bases, and 0 bases had no gene match. Germline V gene sequence: CDR1 MDHEN, CDR2 SYDVKM. The CDR3 contains 14 residues. The CDR3 DNA follows: TGTGCCAGCAGTTTGACAGGGAGCAATCAGCCCCAGCATTTT. Amino acids: CASSLTGSNQPQHF.

The chain employs TRBV6-5 and TRBJ1-5, with TRBD1 matching over 7 bases. The CDR3 runs 14 residues. With V trimmed by 6 bases and J by 2 bases, 4 bases remained unmatched. Germline loops: CDR1 MNHEY, CDR2 SVGAGI. The CDR3 DNA follows: TGTGCCAGCAGGGCAGGGGGTGGCAATCAGCCCCAGCATTTT. It specifies CASRAGGGNQPQHF.

The V gene is TRBV2, the J gene TRBJ2-7; 9 bases line up with TRBD1. Germline CDR1 SNHLY, CDR2 FYNNEI. With 4 bases clipped from V and 2 bases from J, the junction kept 12 bases outside the gene matches. The CDR3 is 17 amino acids. CDR3: CASSVRQDRGFPYEQYF. The DNA of the CDR3 is TGTGCCAGCAGTGTGAGGCAGGACAGGGGCTTCCCCTACGAGCAGTACTTC.

The gene calls are TRBV6-5 and TRBJ2-5; 8 bases line up with TRBD2. Trimming took 7 bases from V and 4 from J; bases not matched to a gene: 11. CDR1 is MNHEY, CDR2 SVGAGI, per germline. This CDR3 contains 15 residues. DNA of the CDR3: TGTGCCAGCATAGGACTAGCCCAGATAGGAGAGACCCAGTACTTC. Translated, it gives CASIGLAQIGETQYF.

The V and J genes are TRBV5-1 and TRBJ2-7; D may be TRBD2 (6 bases). This CDR3 region has 14 residues. Trimming shortened V by 0 bases and J by 6 bases, and 13 bases separated the two germline ends. CDR1 and CDR2 (germline): SGHRS, YFSETQ. DNA of the CDR3: TGCGCCAGCAGCTTGGTCAGGAGGGCGCGCGAGCAGTACTTC. Protein sequence: CASSLVRRAREQYF. Full variable domain (remainder filled in from reference TRBV5-1 and TRBJ2-7): KAGVTQTPRYLIKTRGQQVTLSCSPISGHRSVSWYQQTPGQGLQFLFEYFSETQRNKGNFPGRFSGRQFSNSRSEMNVSTLELGDSALYLCASSLVRRAREQYFGPGTRLTVT.